This TCR beta chain was observed in a study of OX40 agonist ivuxolimab in advanced cancers. Study-wide context: Ivuxolimab was a fully human IgG2 agonistic monoclonal antibody targeting the costimulatory receptor OX40 (CD134). Intravenous ivuxolimab was administered to patients every 2 weeks at six dose levels: 0.01, 0.1, 0.3, 1.5, 3 and 10 mg/kg. Among the 50 to 55 dose-escalation patients, roughly 20 had hepatocellular carcinoma, approximately 15 melanoma, 9 renal cell carcinoma and 9 head and neck cancer. A male proportion of around 80% and a mean age of approximately 61 years, ranging from 23 to 79, were recorded for the dose-escalation cohort. Patients were allowed to have had prior anti-PD-1, anti-PD-L1 or anti-CTLA-4 therapy, and around two fifths of the dose-escalation patients had been treated with checkpoint inhibitors. Partial responses were achieved by three dose-escalation patients, of whom one had hepatocellular carcinoma and two had cutaneous melanoma. Peripheral TCRbeta sequencing was intended to test whether TCR sequence diversity was altered and clonal T-cell expansion was caused by ivuxolimab. The monotherapy dose-escalation portion (N ≈ 52 patients) of the phase I ivuxolimab trial is reported in the paper. Beyond this particular receptor, the publication reports: Partial responders in the 0.1-3.0 mg/kg groups had among the lowest normalized peripheral clonal expansion, especially among CD8+ T cells. After ivuxolimab, CD8+ T cells had more expanded clones than CD4+ T cells on average. The antigen specificity of the clonally expanded peripheral T cells was not determined. At doses of 0.1 to 3.0 mg/kg, clonal expansion of both CD4+ and CD8+ T cells in blood was seen between baseline and week 6. Low levels of normalized T-cell clonal expansion were also seen in some nonresponding patients.

Remarks on this clone: Its antigen is still unknown. No per-base quality is available; no much larger clone lies one base away.

Genomic DNA was isolated from the sorted cells so that the TCRbeta CDR3 region could be sequenced. The immunoSEQ Assay was used for sequencing of TCRbeta CDR3 regions. The table was pulled from immuneACCESS by TCRdb, which kept in-frame rearrangements only. Such tables lose some clones; where checked, under half of the loss comes from unresolved V genes, and the rest has no known cause. Across this sample there are about 43,000 clones, with 80% seen only once. 4% to 4.5% of the sample belongs to the ten largest clones. CDR1 LNHDA and CDR2 SQIVND were looked up in the germline V gene (reference sequence). The CDR3 starts with the cysteine, ends with the phenylalanine, and has 14 residues. This entry keeps only the CDR3 DNA: 42 bases, framed from base 1. Clipping removes 7 bases from V and 8 bases from J, with 10 as the unmatched junction base count. Patients with a history of autoimmune disease or receiving systemic immunosuppression were excluded from the trial. In every dose cohort, peripheral blood was drawn for TCR sequencing at baseline, cycle 4 day 1, and cycle 7 day 1. Samples came from an open-label, multicenter, first-in-human phase I dose-escalation trial of ivuxolimab. The trial enrolled adults with locally advanced or metastatic head and neck squamous cell, hepatocellular, melanoma or renal cell carcinoma. Before TCR sequencing, CD4+ T cells and CD8+ T cells from peripheral blood were sorted into separate populations.

The chain is encoded by TRBV19 joined to TRBJ1-4; TRBD1 agrees with 7 junctional bases. The sequencing here drew on CD4+ or CD8+ T cells sorted from blood, taken in a trial of the OX40 agonist ivuxolimab. The receptor comes from an adult with an advanced solid tumor such as melanoma, head and neck, liver or kidney cancer. The DNA is as follows: TGTGCCAGTACGACAGGGTTTACGGGGGAAAAACTGTTTTTT. The translation is CASTTGFTGEKLFF.